The source of this T cell receptor beta chain is a study of blood T cell repertoires in COVID-19. Those enrolled, adults aged roughly 18 to 90 years, came from some 25 US areas. This CDR3 is 17 amino acids long. The germline V gene encodes CDR1 SGDLS and CDR2 YYNGEE. The ends were cut back, 3 bases at V and 5 bases at J, with 21 bases in the middle. Repertoires were generated with immunoSEQ multiplex PCR, while TCRdb's copy carries only in-frame clones and drops some. This sample yields around 260,000 clones, of which around 80% are seen a single time; over 4% belongs to the top ten. The sequence was obtained from a man between 25 and 39 years old with acute COVID-19. The specimen was PBMCs or T cells enriched from blood (not recorded which). The chain carries TRBV9 and TRBJ2-1; D may be TRBD2 (6 bases). The CDR3 nucleotides are TGTGCCAGCAGCGCTCTGAGACCGGGAGCTCAGAACAATGAGCAGTTCTTC. This codes for CASSALRPGAQNNEQFF.